The 16 T cell receptor beta chains reported below all come from one sample, sequenced in a study of chemoradiotherapy in HPV16-positive cancers. Clones were sequenced by immunoSEQ multiplex PCR, and TCRdb holds only the in-frame ones, with some missing. The sample includes 25,000 to 35,000 clones, about 88% of them seen just once. Sample: blood, taken from a patient who underwent chemoradiotherapy. The receptor set was obtained from a human donor with HPV-associated anogenital cancer.

The V gene is TRBV28, the J gene TRBJ1-4, with a tentative D call TRBD1 (5 bases). Looked up from germline, CDR1 is MDHEN and CDR2 is SYDVKM. The CDR3 covers 16 residues. V was shortened by 7 bases and J by 0 bases, with 15 bases between the two germline ends. CDR3 sequence (DNA): TGTGCCAGCACCTCGGGAGGGGAAGCAACTAATGAAAAACTGTTTTTT. This sequence encodes CASTSGGEATNEKLFF. The full variable domain, its missing parts supplied by reference TRBV28 and TRBJ1-4, is DVKVTQSSRYLVKRTGEKVFLECVQDMDHENMFWYRQDPGLGLRLIYFSYDVKMKEKGDIPEGYSVSREKKERFSLILESASTNQTSMYLCASTSGGEATNEKLFFGSGTQLSVL.

This chain uses TRBV15 with TRBJ2-1, with 7 bases that match TRBD1. Trimming removed 1 base from V and 4 bases from J; junction bases left unmatched: 10. The CDR3 runs to 17 residues. Germline V gene sequence: CDR1 LNHNV, CDR2 YYDKDF (reference sequence). The CDR3 reads CATSRAHGTAVYNEQFF. The CDR3 region has the DNA TGTGCCACCAGCAGAGCCCACGGGACAGCTGTTTACAATGAGCAGTTCTTC.

This chain joins TRBV2 and TRBJ2-5, with a tentative D call TRBD1 (5 bases). Germline CDR1 SNHLY, CDR2 FYNNEI. Between the trimmed V and J ends, which lost 2 bases and 5 bases, there was a span of 9 bases. The CDR3 is 13 amino acids. The DNA of the CDR3 is TGTGCCAGCAGTGAAAGGGGTAGGGAGACCCAGTACTTC. Translation: CASSERGRETQYF.

The chain combines TRBV27 with TRBJ1-5, with TRBD1 identical over 7 bases. CDR1 MNHEY and CDR2 SMNVEV come from the germline V gene (reference sequence). Germline trimming cut 6 bases from V and 7 bases from J; bases unmatched to any gene: 6. The CDR3 has 13 amino acids. The CDR3, as DNA: TGTGCCAGCAGCCTGACAGGGAACCAGCCCCAGCATTTT. Its translation: CASSLTGNQPQHF.

This rearrangement joins TRBV15 to TRBJ1-1; tentatively, D is TRBD1 (6 bases). The CDR3 consists of 15 residues. The V gene's germline CDR1 is LNHNV and CDR2 YYDKDF (reference sequence). V lost 0 bases to trimming and J lost 3 bases, with 11 bases between them. The CDR3 bases are TGTGCCACCAGCAGAGATGGTCGACAGGACACTGAAGCTTTCTTT. Translated, it gives CATSRDGRQDTEAFF.

The V and J genes are TRBV7-9 and TRBJ2-1, with D tentatively TRBD2 (5 bases). Trimming took 0 bases from V and 6 from J, leaving 9 bases between them. This CDR3 region has 14 residues. The germline CDR1 and CDR2 sequences are SEHNR and FQNEAQ (reference sequence). The CDR3 region has the DNA TGTGCCAGCAGCTTAGCGGGAGTCGGCAATGAGCAGTTCTTC. It encodes CASSLAGVGNEQFF.

In this sample, this clone turned up once. The chain is built from TRBV10-1 and TRBJ1-2; D is ambiguous. Per germline, CDR1 WNHNN and CDR2 SYGVQD (reference sequence). The CDR3 extends over 10 amino acids. The CDR3: CATPLMSYTF. The DNA of the CDR3 is TGCGCTACGCCTTTAATGAGCTACACCTTC.

The CDR3 DNA is TGTGCCATTCGGACAGGAAATTCACCCCTCCACTTT. This gives the protein CAIRTGNSPLHF. The chain combines TRBV10-3 with TRBJ1-6, with 7 bases lining up with TRBD1. The germline CDR1 and CDR2 sequences are ENHRY and SYGVKD. The trim removed 9 bases at V and 7 bases at J, leaving 3 bases unmatched. The CDR3 spans 12 residues.

The V and J genes are TRBV2 and TRBJ1-6; TRBD1 matches at 7 bases. V trimming: 8 bases; J trimming: 5 bases; junction bases outside the gene matches: 6. This CDR3 region has 14 residues. Germline CDR1 is SNHLY and CDR2 is FYNNEI. Here the CDR3 DNA reads TGTGCCAGCGGCGGGACAGCAAATAATTCACCCCTCCACTTT. It yields the protein CASGGTANNSPLHF.

Only one count was recorded for this clone. This chain connects TRBV7-6 to TRBJ1-1, with unresolved D. CDR1 SGHVS and CDR2 FNYEAQ come from the germline V gene. The germline V and J ends were trimmed by 6 bases and 0 bases, with 11 bases remaining between them. The CDR3 totals 14 residues. The CDR3 is CASSLGQMNTEAFF. The CDR3 nucleotides are TGTGCCAGCAGTCTCGGGCAGATGAACACTGAAGCTTTCTTT.

The V and J genes are TRBV11-3 and TRBJ2-7; a possible D gene is TRBD1 (5 bases). Germline loops: CDR1 SGHNT, CDR2 YENEEA. The CDR3 has 13 residues. V was shortened by 5 bases and J by 2 bases, with 10 bases between the two germline ends. CDR3 loop: CASSPGQTYEQYF. The CDR3 nucleotides are TGTGCCAGCAGCCCCGGACAAACCTACGAGCAGTACTTC.

This CDR3 is CASSPVAGLNTEAFF. CDR3 in DNA: TGCGCCAGCAGCCCCGTTGCCGGGTTAAACACTGAAGCTTTCTTT. This chain connects TRBV5-1 to TRBJ1-1; no clear D. The CDR3 is 15 residues long. Germline CDR1 is SGHRS and CDR2 is YFSETQ. The V end was cut by 4 bases, the J end by 2 bases, with 15 bases between. Full variable domain (remainder filled in from reference TRBV5-1 and TRBJ1-1): KAGVTQTPRYLIKTRGQQVTLSCSPISGHRSVSWYQQTPGQGLQFLFEYFSETQRNKGNFPGRFSGRQFSNSRSEMNVSTLELGDSALYLCASSPVAGLNTEAFFGQGTRLTVV.

This chain links TRBV7-9 with TRBJ2-1, with D maybe TRBD2 (6 bases). The germline CDR1 and CDR2 sequences are SEHNR and FQNEAQ (reference sequence). V was pared by 7 bases and J by 4 bases, with 14 bases between. The CDR3 loop spans 14 amino acids. DNA of the CDR3: TGTGCCAGCAACCGGGACTCTCTTTACAATGAGCAGTTCTTC. Amino acid sequence: CASNRDSLYNEQFF.

The chain couples TRBV27 to TRBJ1-5; no reliable D call. The V gene's germline CDR1 is MNHEY and CDR2 SMNVEV (reference sequence). V was clipped by 0 bases and J by 5 bases, with 5 bases between them. The CDR3 runs 13 residues. The DNA of the CDR3 is TGTGCCAGCAGTTTATCGGCAGATCAGCCCCAGCATTTT. This translates into CASSLSADQPQHF.

This rearrangement joins TRBV10-3 to TRBJ2-7, with TRBD2 identical over 8 bases. J lost 7 bases, V lost 5 bases, and 7 bases had no gene match. The CDR3 totals 13 residues. The V gene's germline CDR1 is ENHRY and CDR2 SYGVKD. The CDR3 here is CAISTTGGREQYF. CDR3 bases: TGTGCCATCAGTACAACGGGGGGGCGGGAGCAGTACTTC.

The V call is TRBV19, the J call TRBJ2-7, with 10 bases aligning to TRBD1. Germline assignment: CDR1 LNHDA and CDR2 SQIVND (reference sequence). V lost 7 bases, J lost 3 bases, and 9 bases stayed unmatched. The length of the CDR3 is 15 residues. The CDR3 is CASKGQGETYYEQYF. CDR3 DNA sequence: TGTGCCAGTAAAGGACAGGGGGAGACTTACTACGAGCAGTACTTC.